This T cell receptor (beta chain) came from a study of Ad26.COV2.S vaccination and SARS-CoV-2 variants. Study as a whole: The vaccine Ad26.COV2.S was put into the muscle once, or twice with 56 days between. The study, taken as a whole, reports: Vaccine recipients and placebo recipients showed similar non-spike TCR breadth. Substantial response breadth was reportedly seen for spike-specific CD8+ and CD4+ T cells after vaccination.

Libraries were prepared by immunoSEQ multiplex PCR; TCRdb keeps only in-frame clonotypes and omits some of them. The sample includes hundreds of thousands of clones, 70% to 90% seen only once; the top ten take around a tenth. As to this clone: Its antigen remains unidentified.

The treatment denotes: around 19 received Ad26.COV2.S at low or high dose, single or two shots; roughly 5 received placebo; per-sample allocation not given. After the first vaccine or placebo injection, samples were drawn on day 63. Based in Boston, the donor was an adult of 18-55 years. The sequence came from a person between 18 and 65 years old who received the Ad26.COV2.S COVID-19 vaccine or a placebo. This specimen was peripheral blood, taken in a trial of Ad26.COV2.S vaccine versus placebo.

The CDR3 is CASSQGLAGGGTDTQYF. The CDR3, as DNA: TGTGCCAGCAGCCAAGGACTAGCGGGAGGTGGGACAGATACGCAGTATTTT. The chain uses TRBV3-1 (or the pseudogene TRBV3-2) and TRBJ2-3; TRBD2 agrees at 13 bases. Germline lookup yields CDR1 LGHDT and CDR2 YNNKEL (reference sequence). Losses at the gene ends were 1 base for V and 3 bases for J; bases not matched to a gene: 4. The CDR3 spans 17 residues.